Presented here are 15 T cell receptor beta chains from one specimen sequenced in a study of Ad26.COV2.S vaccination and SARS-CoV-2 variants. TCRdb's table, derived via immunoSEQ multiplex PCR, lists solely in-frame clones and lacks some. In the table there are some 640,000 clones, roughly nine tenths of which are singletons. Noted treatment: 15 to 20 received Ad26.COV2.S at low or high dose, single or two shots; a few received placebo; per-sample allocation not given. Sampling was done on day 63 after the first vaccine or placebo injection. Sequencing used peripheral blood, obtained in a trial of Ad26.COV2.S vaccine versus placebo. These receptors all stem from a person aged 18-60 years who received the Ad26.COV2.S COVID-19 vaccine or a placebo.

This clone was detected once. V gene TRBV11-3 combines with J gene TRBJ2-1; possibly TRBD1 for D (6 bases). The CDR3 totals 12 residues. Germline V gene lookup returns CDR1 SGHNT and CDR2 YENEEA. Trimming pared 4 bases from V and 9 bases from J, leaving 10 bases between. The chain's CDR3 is CASSYARGEQFF. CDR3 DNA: TGTGCCAGCAGCTACGCCAGGGGTGAGCAGTTCTTC.

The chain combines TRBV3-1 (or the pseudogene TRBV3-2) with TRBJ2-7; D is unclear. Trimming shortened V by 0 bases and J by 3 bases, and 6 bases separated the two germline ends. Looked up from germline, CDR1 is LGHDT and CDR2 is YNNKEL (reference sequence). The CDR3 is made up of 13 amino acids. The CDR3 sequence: CASSQERSYEQYF. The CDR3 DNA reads TGTGCCAGCAGCCAAGAACGGAGCTACGAGCAGTACTTC.

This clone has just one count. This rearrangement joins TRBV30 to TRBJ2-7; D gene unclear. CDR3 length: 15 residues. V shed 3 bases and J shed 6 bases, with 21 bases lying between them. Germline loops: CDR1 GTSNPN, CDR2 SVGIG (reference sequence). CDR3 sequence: CAWSADRVARSEQYF. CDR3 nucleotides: TGTGCCTGGAGCGCAGACCGGGTCGCCAGGAGCGAGCAGTACTTC.

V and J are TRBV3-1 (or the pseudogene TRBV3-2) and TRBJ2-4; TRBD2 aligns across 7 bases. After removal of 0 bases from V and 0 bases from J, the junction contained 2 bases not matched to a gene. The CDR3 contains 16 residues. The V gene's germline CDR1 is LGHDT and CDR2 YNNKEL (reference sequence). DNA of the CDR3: TGTGCCAGCAGCCAAGAGTGGGGGGGAGCCAAAAACATTCAGTACTTC. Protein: CASSQEWGGAKNIQYF.

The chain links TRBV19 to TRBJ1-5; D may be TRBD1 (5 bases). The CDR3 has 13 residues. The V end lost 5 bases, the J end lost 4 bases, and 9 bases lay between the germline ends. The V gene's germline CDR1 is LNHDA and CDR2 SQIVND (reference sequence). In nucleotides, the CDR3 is TGTGCCAGTAGTCTCCAGGGAAATCAGCCCCAGCATTTT. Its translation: CASSLQGNQPQHF.

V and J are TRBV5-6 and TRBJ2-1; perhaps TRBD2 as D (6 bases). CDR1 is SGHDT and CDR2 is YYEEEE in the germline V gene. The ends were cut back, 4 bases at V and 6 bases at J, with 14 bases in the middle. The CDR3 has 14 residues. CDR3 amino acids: CASSPLRDFNEQFF. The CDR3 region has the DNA TGTGCCAGCAGCCCCCTCAGGGACTTCAATGAGCAGTTCTTC.

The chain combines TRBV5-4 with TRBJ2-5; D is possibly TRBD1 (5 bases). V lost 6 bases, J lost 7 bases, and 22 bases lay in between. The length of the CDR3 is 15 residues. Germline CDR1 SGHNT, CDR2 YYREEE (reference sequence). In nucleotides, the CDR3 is TGTGCCAGCAACCCTTCAGCAGGCGGAACAGGGACCCAGTACTTC. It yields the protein CASNPSAGGTGTQYF.

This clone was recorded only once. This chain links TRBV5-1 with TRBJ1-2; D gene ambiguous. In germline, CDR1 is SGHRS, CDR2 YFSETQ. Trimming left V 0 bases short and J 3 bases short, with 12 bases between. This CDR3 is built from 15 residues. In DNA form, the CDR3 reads TGCGCCAGCAGCTTGGCGGCCTCGGCCGACTATGGCTACACCTTC. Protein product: CASSLAASADYGYTF.

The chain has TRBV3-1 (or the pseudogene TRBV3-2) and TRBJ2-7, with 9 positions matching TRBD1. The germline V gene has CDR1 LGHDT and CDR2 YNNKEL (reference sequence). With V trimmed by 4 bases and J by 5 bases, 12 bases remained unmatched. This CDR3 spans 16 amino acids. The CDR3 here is CASSRKTGQGGHEQYF. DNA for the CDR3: TGTGCCAGCAGCCGCAAAACGGGACAGGGAGGCCACGAGCAGTACTTC.

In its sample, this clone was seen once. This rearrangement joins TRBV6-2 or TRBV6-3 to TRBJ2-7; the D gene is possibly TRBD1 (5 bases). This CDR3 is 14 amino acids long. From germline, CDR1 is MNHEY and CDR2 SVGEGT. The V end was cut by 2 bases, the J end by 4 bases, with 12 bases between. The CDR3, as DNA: TGTGCCAGCAGTTACGCAGGGATTTGGTACGAGCAGTACTTC. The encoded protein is CASSYAGIWYEQYF.

This chain's CDR3 is CASSDRASGANVLTF. Here the CDR3 DNA reads TGTGCCAGCAGCGACAGGGCCTCTGGGGCCAACGTCCTGACTTTC. V usage is TRBV7-9 and J usage is TRBJ2-6, with 7 bases matching TRBD1. The CDR3 has 15 amino acids. After removal of 5 bases from V and 0 bases from J, the junction contained 1 base not matched to a gene. From germline, CDR1 is SEHNR and CDR2 FQNEAQ (reference sequence).

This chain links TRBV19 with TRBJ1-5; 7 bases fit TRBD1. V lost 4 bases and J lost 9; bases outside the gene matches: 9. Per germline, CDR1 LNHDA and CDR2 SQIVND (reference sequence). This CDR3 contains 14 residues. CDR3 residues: CASSTTGAVGPQHF. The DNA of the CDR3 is TGTGCCAGTAGTACCACAGGGGCAGTAGGGCCCCAGCATTTT. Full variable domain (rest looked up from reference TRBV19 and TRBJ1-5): DGGITQSPKYLFRKEGQNVTLSCEQNLNHDAMYWYRQDPGQGLRLIYYSQIVNDFQKGDIAEGYSVSREKKESFPLTVTSAQKNPTAFYLCASSTTGAVGPQHFGDGTRLSIL.

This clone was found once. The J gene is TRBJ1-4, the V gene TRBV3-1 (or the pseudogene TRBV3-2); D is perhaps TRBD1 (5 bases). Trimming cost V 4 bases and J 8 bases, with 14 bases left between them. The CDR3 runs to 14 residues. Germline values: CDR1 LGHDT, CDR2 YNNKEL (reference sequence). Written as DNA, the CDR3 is TGTGCCAGCAGCCTCGGGGGATTGGGGGAAAAACTGTTTTTT. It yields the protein CASSLGGLGEKLFF.

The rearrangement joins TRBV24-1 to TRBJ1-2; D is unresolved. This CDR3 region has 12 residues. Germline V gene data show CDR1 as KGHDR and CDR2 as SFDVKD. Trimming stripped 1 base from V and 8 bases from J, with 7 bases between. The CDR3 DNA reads TGTGCCACCAGTGATTTAAAGTGGGGCTACACCTTC. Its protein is CATSDLKWGYTF.

This chain's CDR3 is CASSYEAGYEQYF. The CDR3 bases are TGTGCCAGCAGTTATGAAGCAGGCTACGAGCAGTACTTC. The V and J genes are TRBV12-3 or TRBV12-4 and TRBJ2-7, with D hard to call. With 4 bases removed from V and 3 bases from J, the gap between germline ends came to 10 bases. This CDR3 is 13 amino acids long.